Listed here are 31 T cell receptor beta chains from one sample, sequenced in a study of long-term antiretroviral therapy in people with HIV. Samples were assayed with immunoSEQ v3.0 at survey level. Sequencing was performed with immunoSEQ multiplex PCR; in TCRdb, only in-frame clones are kept and a portion is missing. This table has under 40,000 clones, approximately 85% appearing once. Sequenced material: unsorted PBMCs, taken just over 2.7 years before starting antiretroviral therapy. The receptor set was obtained from a woman aged 30 to 39 with HIV.

This chain joins TRBV6-1 and TRBJ1-1; the D is unclear. The V end lost 3 bases, the J end lost 5 bases, and 28 bases lay between the germline ends. The CDR3 sequence is 19 residues long. CDR1 MNHNS and CDR2 SASEGT come from the germline V gene. The CDR3: CASSEEGTPTPFRGTEAFF. CDR3 sequence (DNA): TGTGCCAGCAGTGAGGAGGGAACGCCGACACCATTTCGAGGGACTGAAGCTTTCTTT.

The V and J genes are TRBV29-1 and TRBJ2-6, with D unresolved. Trimming pared 1 base from V and 3 bases from J, leaving 4 bases between. Germline lookup yields CDR1 SQVTM and CDR2 ANQGSEA. CDR3 size: 13 residues. CDR3 protein: CSVEGDGANVLTF. In DNA, the CDR3 is TGCAGCGTTGAAGGAGATGGGGCCAACGTCCTGACTTTC.

V usage is TRBV21-1 and J usage is TRBJ2-3; TRBD1, the table's D call, was not compared with the DNA. TRBV21-1 is an annotated pseudogene. The CDR3 covers 17 residues. The DNA for the CDR3 is TGTGCCAGCAGCAAAGAAGGACAGCTGAGGAGCACAGATACGCAGTATTTT. Translated: CASSKEGQLRSTDTQYF.

The J gene is TRBJ2-5, the V gene TRBV29-1, with 8 positions matching TRBD2. V was pared by 6 bases and J by 1 base, with 1 base of the junction left unmatched. Looked up from germline, CDR1 is SQVTM and CDR2 is ANQGSEA. The CDR3 runs 12 residues. The CDR3 nucleotides read TGCAGCGTAGGACTAGCCCAAGAGACCCAGTACTTC. This gives the protein CSVGLAQETQYF.

The chain combines TRBV5-6 with TRBJ1-2; D is unclear. The V gene's germline CDR1 is SGHDT and CDR2 YYEEEE. Deletions cut 4 bases from V and 7 bases from J, with 8 bases between. This CDR3 has 11 amino acids. The CDR3 region has the DNA TGTGCCAGCAGCACCTTGGTTGGCTACACCTTC. Translating it yields CASSTLVGYTF.

The chain employs TRBV5-5 and TRBJ1-2; a possible D gene is TRBD1 (5 bases). The V gene lost 0 bases and the J gene lost 3 bases, with 12 bases spanning the gap. Germline assignment: CDR1 SGHKS and CDR2 YYEKEE (reference sequence). This CDR3 spans 15 amino acids. CDR3 nucleotides: TGTGCCAGCAGCTTGGGGGGGGACGTGGACTATGGCTACACCTTC. It translates to CASSLGGDVDYGYTF. Filled out from reference TRBV5-5 and TRBJ1-2, the complete variable domain reads DAGVTQSPTHLIKTRGQQVTLRCSPISGHKSVSWYQQVLGQGPQFIFQYYEKEERGRGNFPDRFSARQFPNYSSELNVNALLLGDSALYLCASSLGGDVDYGYTFGSGTRLTVV.

This clone was detected only once. The rearrangement links TRBV5-8 to TRBJ1-3; no reliable D call. Germline CDR1 and CDR2: SGHTS and YDEGEE. The CDR3 is 15 amino acids. The germline V and J ends were trimmed by 4 bases and 0 bases, with 11 bases remaining between them. The CDR3 is CASSRTVNSGNTIYF. In DNA, the CDR3 is TGTGCCAGCAGCAGGACGGTCAACTCTGGAAACACCATATATTTT.

V is TRBV11-2 and J is TRBJ1-2; TRBD1 agrees at 8 bases. In germline, CDR1 is SGHAT, CDR2 FQNNGV. CDR3 size: 13 residues. V gave up 3 bases and J gave up 4 bases; unmatched junction bases: 1. This CDR3 reads CASSLTGVYGYTF. CDR3 DNA sequence: TGTGCCAGCAGCTTGACAGGGGTCTATGGCTACACCTTC.

This chain joins TRBV5-1 and TRBJ2-2; TRBD2 is a possible D gene (5 bases). This CDR3 has 15 amino acids. Germline V lookup: CDR1 SGHRS, CDR2 YFSETQ. V was clipped by 0 bases and J by 2 bases, with 8 bases between them. The CDR3 loop reads CASSLAGVNTGELFF. For the CDR3, the DNA is TGCGCCAGCAGCTTGGCCGGGGTCAACACCGGGGAGCTGTTTTTT.

The V call is TRBV12-2, the J call TRBJ1-5. TRBV12-2 is assigned pseudogene status. The CDR3 spans 16 residues. For the CDR3, the DNA is TGTGCAAGTCGCTTGGGTCAGGAGAATAGCAATCAGCCCCAGCATTTT. Its protein product is CASRLGQENSNQPQHF.

V is TRBV19 and J is TRBJ1-2; 7 bases match TRBD1. Germline-derived CDR1 and CDR2 are LNHDA and SQIVND (reference sequence). V dropped 6 bases and J dropped 8; count of bases not matched to a gene: 12. The CDR3 runs to 14 residues. The CDR3 loop is CASRQPTGVIGYTF. CDR3 sequence (DNA): TGTGCCAGTAGGCAACCTACAGGGGTGATCGGCTACACCTTC.

This sequence joins TRBV6-6 and TRBJ1-1, with 8 positions matching TRBD1. CDR1 and CDR2 from the germline V gene are MNHNY and SVGAGI (reference sequence). This CDR3 region has 13 residues. V lost 5 bases and J lost 5; bases outside the gene matches: 4. Here the CDR3 reads CASSNTGGTEAFF. The CDR3 DNA is TGTGCCAGCAGTAACACAGGGGGTACTGAAGCTTTCTTT.

V and J are TRBV6-5 and TRBJ1-2; 10 bases match TRBD1. V shed 2 bases, J shed 5 bases, and the junction held 2 bases outside the gene matches. CDR3 size: 14 residues. The germline gives CDR1 MNHEY, CDR2 SVGAGI. The CDR3 is CASSYRDRGYGYTF. Written as DNA, the CDR3 is TGTGCCAGCAGTTACCGGGACAGGGGATATGGCTACACCTTC.

The CDR3 region has the DNA TGTGCCAGCAGTGACTCGGAGTCGGGGGAGCTGTTTTTT. Translation: CASSDSESGELFF. The rearrangement joins TRBV6-4 to TRBJ2-2; D unclear. This CDR3 region has 13 residues. The germline V gene has CDR1 MRHNA and CDR2 SNTAGT. Between the trimmed V and J ends, which lost 0 bases and 8 bases, there was a span of 7 bases.

The chain has TRBV2 and TRBJ1-1, with D unclear. CDR3 length: 13 amino acids. Trimming took 5 bases from V and 6 from J, leaving 13 bases between them. The germline V gene has CDR1 SNHLY and CDR2 FYNNEI. The CDR3 coding sequence is TGTGCCAGCAGTCACGGCGACATGCCTGAAGCTTTCTTT. Its protein product is CASSHGDMPEAFF.

The chain has TRBV27 and TRBJ1-2; D gene ambiguous. This CDR3 has 14 residues. Trimming took off 5 bases at V and 1 base at J, with 11 bases between the two ends. CDR1 is MNHEY and CDR2 is SMNVEV in the germline V gene (reference sequence). The CDR3 DNA is TGTGCCAGCAGTCCTACAGTTTATAACTATGGCTACACCTTC. Its translation is CASSPTVYNYGYTF.

The rearrangement links TRBV19 to TRBJ2-3, with 8 bases lining up with TRBD2. CDR3 length: 15 residues. CDR1 is LNHDA and CDR2 is SQIVND in the germline V gene (reference sequence). The V segment lost 1 base and the J segment 4 bases; nucleotides outside the gene matches: 4. The CDR3 loop reads CASSIASGGSDTQYF. Here the CDR3 DNA reads TGTGCCAGTAGTATAGCGAGCGGGGGTTCAGATACGCAGTATTTT.

The chain is built from TRBV6-6 and TRBJ1-3, with D unclear. CDR3 length: 14 amino acids. With 11 bases removed from V and 0 bases from J, the gap between germline ends came to 14 bases. Germline CDR1 and CDR2: MNHNY and SVGAGI (reference sequence). CDR3 nucleotides: TGTGCCGCTGGGCCCGGCAGCTCTGGAAACACCATATATTTT. It is translated as CAAGPGSSGNTIYF.

V gene TRBV4-2 combines with J gene TRBJ2-1; D perhaps matches TRBD1 (6 bases). The CDR3 covers 17 residues. The V gene's germline CDR1 is LGHNA and CDR2 YNFKEQ. Trimming stripped 4 bases from V and 0 bases from J, with 16 bases between. The CDR3 DNA reads as TGTGCCAGCAGCCTAAGCCGGGACACCAACTCCTACAATGAGCAGTTCTTC. Protein sequence: CASSLSRDTNSYNEQFF.

In this sample, this clone turned up a few times. V and J are TRBV5-6 and TRBJ2-7, with 8 bases aligning to TRBD1. The CDR3 runs 14 residues. CDR1 and CDR2 (germline): SGHDT, YYEEEE. Losses at the gene ends were 4 bases for V and 3 bases for J; bases not matched to a gene: 6. The CDR3 here is CASSGSGTGYEQYF. CDR3 DNA: TGTGCCAGCAGCGGATCCGGGACAGGCTACGAGCAGTACTTC.

The chain employs TRBV4-1 and TRBJ2-1; D is perhaps TRBD1 or TRBD2 (5 bases each). This CDR3 has 15 residues. In germline, CDR1 is MGHRA, CDR2 YSYEKL. The V end was cut by 4 bases, the J end by 1 base, with 11 bases between. CDR3 sequence reads: CASSRGAGSYNEQFF. The CDR3 DNA reads TGCGCCAGCAGCCGAGGGGCGGGTTCCTACAATGAGCAGTTCTTC.

This sequence joins TRBV5-1 and TRBJ2-7; possible D gene TRBD2, 6 bases. The ends were cut back, 2 bases at V and 0 bases at J, with 9 bases in the middle. CDR1 is SGHRS, CDR2 YFSETQ, per germline. The CDR3 loop spans 14 amino acids. CDR3 bases: TGCGCCAGCAGCTTCATGGGGGGCTCCTACGAGCAGTACGTC. Its protein product is CASSFMGGSYEQYV.

This chain connects TRBV5-4 to TRBJ1-2, with D tentatively TRBD1 (6 bases). The V and J ends lost 0 bases and 6 bases respectively, with 18 bases between them. CDR3 length equals 16 residues. CDR1 is SGHNT, CDR2 YYREEE, per germline (reference sequence). The CDR3 DNA reads TGTGCCAGCAGCTTGGCCAGTTTAGGGCCAGGGGATGGCTACACCTTC. As protein: CASSLASLGPGDGYTF.

This clone has a handful of counts. The V call is TRBV10-3, the J call TRBJ1-3, with D perhaps TRBD1 (5 bases). The CDR3 runs 12 residues. V lost 7 bases and J 5 bases, leaving 9 bases between the germline ends. Germline-derived CDR1 and CDR2 are ENHRY and SYGVKD. The CDR3 sequence is CAIKGSRNTIYF. The DNA of the CDR3 is TGTGCCATCAAGGGGTCAAGAAACACCATATATTTT.

This rearrangement joins TRBV5-1 to TRBJ1-1; D is possibly TRBD1 (6 bases). V lost 4 bases, J lost 1 base, and 8 bases lay in between. In germline, CDR1 is SGHRS, CDR2 YFSETQ. The CDR3 is made up of 13 amino acids. The CDR3 protein is CASSRQENTEAFF. For the CDR3, the DNA is TGCGCCAGCAGCAGACAGGAGAACACTGAAGCTTTCTTT.

The rearrangement joins TRBV29-1 to TRBJ1-3, with D unclear. With 6 bases removed from V and 0 bases from J, the gap between germline ends came to 3 bases. This CDR3 has 11 residues. Germline assignment: CDR1 SQVTM and CDR2 ANQGSEA. The CDR3 reads CSVPSGNTIYF. DNA for the CDR3: TGCAGCGTCCCCTCTGGAAACACCATATATTTT.

This clone was seen once. The chain joins TRBV10-3 to TRBJ1-6; D gene ambiguous. The CDR3 runs to 13 residues. Germline V gives CDR1 ENHRY, CDR2 SYGVKD. V was clipped by 10 bases and J by 8 bases, with 15 bases between them. CDR3: CATTAMVDSPLHF. CDR3 in DNA: TGTGCCACCACCGCTATGGTTGATTCACCCCTCCACTTT.

The gene calls are TRBV6-6 and TRBJ2-7, with 8 positions matching TRBD1. J lost 7 bases, V lost 4 bases, and 9 bases had no gene match. This CDR3 has 14 residues. CDR1 and CDR2 from the germline V gene are MNHNY and SVGAGI (reference sequence). The CDR3 DNA reads TGTGCCAGCAGTTCAACCGGGACAGGCCTGGAGCAGTACTTC. Protein: CASSSTGTGLEQYF.

V and J are TRBV2 and TRBJ2-1, with 7 bases fitting TRBD1. Germline V gene data show CDR1 as SNHLY and CDR2 as FYNNEI. Losses at the gene ends were 4 bases for V and 5 bases for J; bases not matched to a gene: 11. The CDR3 is 16 residues long. The CDR3 nucleotides are TGTGCCAGCAGTGGTTATCGGGACAGACAAAACAATGAGCAGTTCTTC. It codes for CASSGYRDRQNNEQFF. Full variable domain (missing parts from reference TRBV2 and TRBJ2-1): EPEVTQTPSHQVTQMGQEVILRCVPISNHLYFYWYRQILGQKVEFLVSFYNNEISEKSEIFDDQFSVERPDGSNFTLKIRSTKLEDSAMYFCASSGYRDRQNNEQFFGPGTRLTVL.

This sequence joins TRBV6-5 and TRBJ2-3, with a possible D match to TRBD2 (5 bases). The CDR3 sequence is 16 residues long. Looked up from germline, CDR1 is MNHEY and CDR2 is SVGAGI. V lost 4 bases to trimming and J lost 3 bases, with 17 bases between them. The CDR3 loop is CASSSPKDEGTDTQYF. Written as DNA, the CDR3 is TGTGCCAGCAGTTCCCCGAAGGATGAGGGTACAGATACGCAGTATTTT.

The rearrangement joins TRBV18 to TRBJ2-1; 8 bases fit TRBD2. The CDR3 is 15 residues long. V shed 3 bases, J shed 1 base, and the junction held 2 bases outside the gene matches. CDR1 and CDR2 from the germline V gene are KGHSH and LQKENI. CDR3 bases: TGTGCCAGCTCACCTGAGCGGGGGTCCTACAATGAGCAGTTCTTC. Translation: CASSPERGSYNEQFF.